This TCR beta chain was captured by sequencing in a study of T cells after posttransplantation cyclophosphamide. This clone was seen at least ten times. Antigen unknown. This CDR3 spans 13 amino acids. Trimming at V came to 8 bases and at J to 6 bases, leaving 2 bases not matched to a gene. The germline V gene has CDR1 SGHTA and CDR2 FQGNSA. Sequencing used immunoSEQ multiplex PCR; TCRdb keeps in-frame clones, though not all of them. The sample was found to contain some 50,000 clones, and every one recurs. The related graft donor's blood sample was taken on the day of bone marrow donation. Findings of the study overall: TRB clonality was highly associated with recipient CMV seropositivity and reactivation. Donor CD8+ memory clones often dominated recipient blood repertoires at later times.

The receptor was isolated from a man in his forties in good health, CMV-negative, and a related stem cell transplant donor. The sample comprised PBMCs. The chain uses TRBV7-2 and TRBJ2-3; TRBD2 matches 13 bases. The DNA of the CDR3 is TGTGCCAGCCGGACTAGCGGGAGCGATACGCAGTATTTT. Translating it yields CASRTSGSDTQYF.